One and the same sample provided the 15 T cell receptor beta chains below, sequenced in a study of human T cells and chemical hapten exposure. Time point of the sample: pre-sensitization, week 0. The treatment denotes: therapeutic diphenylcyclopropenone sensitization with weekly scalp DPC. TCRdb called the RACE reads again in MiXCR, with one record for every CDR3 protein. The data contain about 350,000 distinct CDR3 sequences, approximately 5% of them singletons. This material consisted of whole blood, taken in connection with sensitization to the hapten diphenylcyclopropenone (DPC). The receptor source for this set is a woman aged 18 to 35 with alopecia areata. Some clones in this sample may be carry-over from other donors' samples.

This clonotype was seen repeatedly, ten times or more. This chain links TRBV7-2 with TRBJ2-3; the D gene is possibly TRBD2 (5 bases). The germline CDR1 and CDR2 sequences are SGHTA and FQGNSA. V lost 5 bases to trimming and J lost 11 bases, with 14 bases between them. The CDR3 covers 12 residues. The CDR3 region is CASSLDRGRQYF. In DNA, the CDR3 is TGTGCCAGCAGCCTCGACCGAGGGAGGCAGTATTTT.

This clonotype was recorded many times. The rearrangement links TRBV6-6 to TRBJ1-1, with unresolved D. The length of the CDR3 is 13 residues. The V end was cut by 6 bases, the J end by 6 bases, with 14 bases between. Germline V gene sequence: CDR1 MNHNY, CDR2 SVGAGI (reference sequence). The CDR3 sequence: CASSSRPGAEAFF. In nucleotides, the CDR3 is TGTGCCAGCAGCTCCCGACCGGGAGCTGAAGCTTTCTTT.

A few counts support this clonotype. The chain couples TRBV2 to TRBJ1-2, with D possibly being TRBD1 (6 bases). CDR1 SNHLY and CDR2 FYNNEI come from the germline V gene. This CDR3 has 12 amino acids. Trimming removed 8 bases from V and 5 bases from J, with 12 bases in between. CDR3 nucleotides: TGTGCCAGCTTCGGGACAACATATGGCTACACCTTC. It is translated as CASFGTTYGYTF.

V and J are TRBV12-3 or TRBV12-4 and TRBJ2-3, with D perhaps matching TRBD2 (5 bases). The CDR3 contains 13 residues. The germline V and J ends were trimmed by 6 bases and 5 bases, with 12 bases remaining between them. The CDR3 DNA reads TGTGCCAGCAGCTCCCCCCGGGAAGATACGCAGTATTTT. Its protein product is CASSSPREDTQYF.

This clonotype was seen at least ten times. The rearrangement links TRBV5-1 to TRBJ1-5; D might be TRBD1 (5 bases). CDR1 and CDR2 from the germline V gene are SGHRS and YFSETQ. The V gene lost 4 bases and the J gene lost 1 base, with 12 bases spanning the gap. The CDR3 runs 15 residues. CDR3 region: CASSLSAGSNQPQHF. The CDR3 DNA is TGCGCCAGCAGCCTTTCGGCAGGGAGCAATCAGCCCCAGCATTTT. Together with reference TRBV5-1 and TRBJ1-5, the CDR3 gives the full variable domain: KAGVTQTPRYLIKTRGQQVTLSCSPISGHRSVSWYQQTPGQGLQFLFEYFSETQRNKGNFPGRFSGRQFSNSRSEMNVSTLELGDSALYLCASSLSAGSNQPQHFGDGTRLSIL.

The CDR3 nucleotides are TGTGCCAGCTGCGGAGCCGGGGAGCTGTTTTTT. Encoded protein: CASCGAGELFF. The J gene is TRBJ2-2, the V gene TRBV12-3 or TRBV12-4; D uncertain. With 8 bases removed from V and 6 bases from J, the gap between germline ends came to 7 bases. CDR3 size: 11 residues.

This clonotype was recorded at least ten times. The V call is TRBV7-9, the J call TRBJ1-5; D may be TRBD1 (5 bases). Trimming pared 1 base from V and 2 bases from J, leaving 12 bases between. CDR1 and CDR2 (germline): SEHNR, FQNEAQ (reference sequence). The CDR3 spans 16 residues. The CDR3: CASSLEKGVGNQPQHF. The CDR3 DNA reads TGTGCCAGCAGCTTAGAAAAAGGGGTCGGCAATCAGCCCCAGCATTTT.

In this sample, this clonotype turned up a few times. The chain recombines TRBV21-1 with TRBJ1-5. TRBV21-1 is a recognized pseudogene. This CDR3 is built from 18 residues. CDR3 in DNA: TGTGCCAGCAGCCAAAGAGAGGCCTACCGTGAAATTGGGCAGCCCCAGCATTTT. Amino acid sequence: CASSQREAYREIGQPQHF.

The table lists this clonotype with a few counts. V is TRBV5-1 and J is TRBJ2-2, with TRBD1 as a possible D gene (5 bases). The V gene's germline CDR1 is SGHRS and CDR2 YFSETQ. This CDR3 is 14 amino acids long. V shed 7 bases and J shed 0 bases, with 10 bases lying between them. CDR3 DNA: TGCGCCAGCCGAACAGGATCGAACACCGGGGAGCTGTTTTTT. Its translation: CASRTGSNTGELFF.

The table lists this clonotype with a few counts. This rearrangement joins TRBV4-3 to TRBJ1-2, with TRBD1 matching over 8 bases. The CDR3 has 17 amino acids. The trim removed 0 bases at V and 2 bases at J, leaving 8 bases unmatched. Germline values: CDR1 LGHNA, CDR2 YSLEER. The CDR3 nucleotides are TGCGCCAGCAGCCAAGATTTCAGGGGGCCATCCAACTATGGCTACACCTTC. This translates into CASSQDFRGPSNYGYTF.

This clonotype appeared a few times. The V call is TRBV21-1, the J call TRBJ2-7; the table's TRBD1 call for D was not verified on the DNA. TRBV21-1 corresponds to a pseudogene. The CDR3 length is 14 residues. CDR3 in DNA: TGTGCCAGCAGCAATGGGGGCGCCCAAGACGAGCAGTACTTC. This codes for CASSNGGAQDEQYF.

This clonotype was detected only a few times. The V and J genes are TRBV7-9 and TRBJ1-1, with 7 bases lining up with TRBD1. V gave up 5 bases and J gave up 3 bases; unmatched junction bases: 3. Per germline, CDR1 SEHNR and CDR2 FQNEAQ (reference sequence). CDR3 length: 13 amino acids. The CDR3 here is CASSADRHTEAFF. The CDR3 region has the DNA TGTGCCAGCAGCGCGGACAGGCACACTGAAGCTTTCTTT. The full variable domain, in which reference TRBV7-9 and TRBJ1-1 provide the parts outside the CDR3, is DTGVSQNPRHKITKRGQNVTFRCDPISEHNRLYWYRQTLGQGPEFLTYFQNEAQLEKSRLLSDRFSAERPKGSFSTLEIQRTEQGDSAMYLCASSADRHTEAFFGQGTRLTVV.

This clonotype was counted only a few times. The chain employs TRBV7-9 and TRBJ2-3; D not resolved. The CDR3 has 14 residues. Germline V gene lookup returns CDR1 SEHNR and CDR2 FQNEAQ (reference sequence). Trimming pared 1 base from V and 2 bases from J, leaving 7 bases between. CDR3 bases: TGTGCCAGCAGCTTAGGCAGAAACACAGATACGCAGTATTTT. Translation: CASSLGRNTDTQYF.

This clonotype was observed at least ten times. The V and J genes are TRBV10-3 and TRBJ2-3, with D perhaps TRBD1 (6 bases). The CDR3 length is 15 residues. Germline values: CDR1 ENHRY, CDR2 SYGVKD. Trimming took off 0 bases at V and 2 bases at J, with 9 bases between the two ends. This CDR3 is CAISESQGFTDTQYF. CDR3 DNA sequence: TGTGCCATCAGTGAGTCACAGGGATTCACAGATACGCAGTATTTT.

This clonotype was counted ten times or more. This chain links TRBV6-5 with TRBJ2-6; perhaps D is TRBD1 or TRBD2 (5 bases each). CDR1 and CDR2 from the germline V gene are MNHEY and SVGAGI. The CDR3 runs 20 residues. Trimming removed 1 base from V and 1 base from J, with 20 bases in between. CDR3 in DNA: TGTGCCAGCAGTTACTTCCTGGCGAGAGGGGCACTTTCTGGGGCCAACGTCCTGACTTTC. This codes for CASSYFLARGALSGANVLTF.